This T cell receptor (beta chain) was observed in a study of cytomegalovirus exposure and HLA in healthy donors. For this clone: Its ends do not fully match the called genes, so a read error is possible.

13 Jbeta primers and 60 Vbeta primers were used for the PCR. The repertoire was sequenced with immunoSEQ multiplex PCR; TCRdb's copy has only in-frame clones and lacks some. Here the sample table reports 110,000 to 150,000 clones. CDR1 is SSHAT and CDR2 is FNYEAQ in the germline V gene (reference sequence). The CDR3 has 13 amino acids. Sequenced input: PBMCs. V is TRBV7-7 and J is TRBJ1-1; D gene uncertain. This TCR was sampled from a male donor in good health and CMV-seronegative. The CDR3 region has the DNA TGTGCTAGCAGCTATACACCGAACACTGAAGCTTTCTTT. The encoded protein is CASSYTPNTEAFF.